The source of this T cell receptor beta chain is a study of post-analysis software for immune sequencing data. General study points: Controls showed lower frequencies than patients for five TRBV segments, and TRBV5-6, TRBV5-1 and TRBV20-1 were among these.

TCR beta libraries were prepared from cDNA with unique molecular identifiers. MiXCR, applied by TCRdb to the PCR reads, yields one record per CDR3 protein. The sample consists of roughly 650,000 distinct CDR3 sequences, roughly three fifths of them appearing once. V was clipped by 6 bases and J by 0 bases, with 9 bases between them. The germline V gene encodes CDR1 DFQATT and CDR2 SNEGSKA (reference sequence). This CDR3 comprises 13 residues. As for this clonotype: Antigen specificity is unknown.

The chain links TRBV20-1 to TRBJ1-3; D unclear. Sequenced material: blood. The TCR sequence derives from a girl aged 2 to 9 with multiple sclerosis. CDR3 protein: CSAIGVSGNTIYF. DNA for the CDR3: TGCAGTGCCATTGGGGTCTCTGGAAACACCATATATTTT.